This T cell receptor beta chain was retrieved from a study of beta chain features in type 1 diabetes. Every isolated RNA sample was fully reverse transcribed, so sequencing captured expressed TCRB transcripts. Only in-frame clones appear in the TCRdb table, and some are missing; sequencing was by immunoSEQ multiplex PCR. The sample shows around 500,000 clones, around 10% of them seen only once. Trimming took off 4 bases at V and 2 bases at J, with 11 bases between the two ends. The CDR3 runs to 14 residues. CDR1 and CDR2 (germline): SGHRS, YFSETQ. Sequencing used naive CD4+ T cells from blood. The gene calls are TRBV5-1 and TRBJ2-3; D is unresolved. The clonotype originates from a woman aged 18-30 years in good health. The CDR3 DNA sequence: TGCGCCAGCAGCCTCTCCTTGAACACAGATACGCAGTATTTT. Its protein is CASSLSLNTDTQYF. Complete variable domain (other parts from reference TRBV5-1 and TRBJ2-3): KAGVTQTPRYLIKTRGQQVTLSCSPISGHRSVSWYQQTPGQGLQFLFEYFSETQRNKGNFPGRFSGRQFSNSRSEMNVSTLELGDSALYLCASSLSLNTDTQYFGPGTRLTVL.